The next 3 T cell receptor beta chains were all read from a single sample in a study of cytomegalovirus exposure and HLA in healthy donors. It was with 60 Vbeta and 13 Jbeta primers that the PCR ran. The method was immunoSEQ multiplex PCR; TCRdb's version includes in-frame clones alone and lacks a portion of them. The profile shows roughly 80,000 clones, 75% of them singletons. The sequenced sample consisted of PBMCs. These receptors originate from a woman in her thirties or forties in good health and CMV-seronegative.

This clone was observed a few times. CDR3: CASSTGTGSINYGYTF. CDR3 DNA: TGTGCCAGCAGCACCGGGACAGGGTCTATAAACTATGGCTACACCTTC. This chain uses TRBV7-9 with TRBJ1-2, with TRBD1 matching over 9 bases. The CDR3 extends over 16 amino acids. Germline loops: CDR1 SEHNR, CDR2 FQNEAQ (reference sequence). Trimming at V came to 5 bases and at J to 2 bases, leaving 9 bases not matched to a gene.

J is TRBJ2-1 and V is TRBV6-4; TRBD2 matches at 8 bases. The CDR3 runs to 16 residues. Germline trimming cut 4 bases from V and 6 bases from J; bases unmatched to any gene: 11. Germline V gene data show CDR1 as MRHNA and CDR2 as SNTAGT. The chain's CDR3 is CASSVPFSGRGNEQFF. Here the CDR3 DNA reads TGTGCCAGCAGTGTTCCCTTCAGCGGGAGAGGCAATGAGCAGTTCTTC.

The V call is TRBV28, the J call TRBJ2-7; no reliable D call. V lost 3 bases and J 1 base, leaving 7 bases between the germline ends. In germline, CDR1 is MDHEN, CDR2 SYDVKM. CDR3 length: 13 residues. CDR3 sequence: CASSLLASYEQYF. CDR3 DNA: TGTGCCAGCAGTTTGTTGGCTTCCTACGAGCAGTACTTC.